These T cell receptor beta chains were read from a single sample in a study of CD8 T cells in Susac syndrome. TCRdb re-called the immunoSEQ multiplex PCR reads through MiXCR, storing one row per CDR3 protein. The data show tens of thousands of distinct CDR3 sequences, roughly nine tenths seen once. The specimen sequenced was CD8+ T cells from PBMCs. The receptor set was obtained from a human donor with multiple sclerosis. Each CDR3 is given with its conserved first and last residue. The order of the fields is V gene, clone size, J gene, D gene, CDR3 protein, CDR3 DNA. A D gene is named only where the DNA matches it firmly. Clone size is given for some rows only: seen once, a few or many times, or a class if the clone is expanded.

TRBV7-3,NA,TRBJ2-3,NA,CASSRTLGGADTQYF,TGTGCCAGCAGTCGAACGCTGGGGGGCGCAGATACGCAGTATTTT
TRBV6-5,NA,TRBJ1-5,NA,CASSHDSIGNQPQHF,TGTGCCAGCAGTCATGACAGTATCGGTAATCAGCCCCAGCATTTT
TRBV2,NA,TRBJ2-3,TRBD1,CASRGTGVSTDTQYF,TGTGCCAGCAGGGGGACAGGGGTCAGCACAGATACGCAGTATTTT
TRBV20-1,NA,TRBJ1-1,TRBD1,CSARGTGNTEAFF,TGCAGTGCTAGAGGGACAGGGAACACTGAAGCTTTCTTT
TRBV7-9,NA,TRBJ2-7,TRBD2,CASSNLAGGHYEQYF,TGTGCCAGCAGCAACCTAGCGGGGGGCCACTACGAGCAGTACTTC
TRBV7-6,NA,TRBJ2-7,TRBD1,CASSHRKGQGNSYEQYF,TGTGCCAGCAGCCACCGTAAGGGACAGGGCAACTCCTACGAGCAGTACTTC
TRBV19,once,TRBJ2-2,TRBD2,CASSIVGDGLAVTGELFF,TGTGCCAGTAGTATTGTCGGGGATGGACTAGCGGTCACCGGGGAGCTGTTTTTT
TRBV7-9,NA,TRBJ2-2,NA,CASISSGLPNTGELFF,TGTGCCAGCATCAGTTCTGGGCTACCGAACACCGGGGAGCTGTTTTTT
TRBV7-2,NA,TRBJ2-1,NA,CASSTGTVRMSNEQFF,TGTGCCAGCAGCACCGGGACTGTAAGGATGAGCAATGAGCAGTTCTTC
TRBV6-5,once,TRBJ1-1,NA,CASREVALNTEAFF,TGTGCCAGCAGAGAAGTAGCGTTGAACACTGAAGCTTTCTTT
TRBV4-3,NA,TRBJ2-5,NA,CATDRGETQYF,TGCGCCACGGATAGGGGGGAGACCCAGTACTTC
TRBV7-8,NA,TRBJ2-7,NA,CASSLPGEQYF,TGTGCCAGCAGCCTCCCAGGCGAGCAGTACTTC
TRBV28,NA,TRBJ2-7,NA,CASSFGTGSYEQYF,TGTGCCAGCAGCTTTGGGACTGGCTCCTACGAGCAGTACTTC
TRBV5-6,NA,TRBJ2-2,TRBD2,CASSRGVGELFF,TGTGCCAGCAGTCGGGGGGTCGGGGAGCTGTTTTTT
TRBV6-2/TRBV6-3,few,TRBJ2-2,TRBD2,CASRFTSGRAGELFF,TGTGCCAGCAGGTTCACTAGCGGGAGGGCCGGGGAGCTGTTTTTT
TRBV20-1,NA,TRBJ2-7,NA,CSAGEGVWEQYF,TGCAGTGCTGGCGAGGGGGTATGGGAGCAGTACTTC
TRBV29-1,NA,TRBJ1-1,NA,CSVKQGNTEAFF,TGCAGCGTAAAACAGGGCAATACTGAAGCTTTCTTT
TRBV11-2,NA,TRBJ1-1,NA,CASGTVGQGGGFAEAFF,TGTGCCAGCGGCACCGTAGGGCAGGGCGGAGGTTTCGCTGAAGCTTTCTTT
TRBV11-3,once,TRBJ2-3,NA,CASSASTDTQYF,TGTGCCAGCAGCGCATCCACAGATACGCAGTATTTT
TRBV5-6,NA,TRBJ1-5,NA,CASSLGANSNQPQHF,TGTGCCAGCAGCTTGGGGGCAAATAGCAATCAGCCCCAGCATTTT
TRBV4-3,once,TRBJ2-1,NA,CASSQVLYNNEQFF,TGCGCCAGCAGCCAAGTTCTCTACAACAATGAGCAGTTCTTC
TRBV3-1,NA,TRBJ2-1,NA,CASSQEWTQHADEQFF,TGTGCCAGCAGCCAAGAATGGACTCAACACGCGGATGAGCAGTTCTTC
TRBV12-3/TRBV12-4,NA,TRBJ1-1,NA,CASSAGDFHSAEAFF,TGTGCCAGCAGTGCCGGGGACTTTCATAGTGCTGAAGCTTTCTTT
TRBV12-3/TRBV12-4,NA,TRBJ2-3,TRBD2,CASSPLAGGTFDTQYF,TGTGCCAGCAGTCCGCTAGCGGGAGGTACCTTTGATACGCAGTATTTT
TRBV11-2,NA,TRBJ1-3,NA,CASSATGSGNTIYF,TGTGCCAGCAGCGCTACGGGGTCTGGAAACACCATATATTTT
TRBV5-6,NA,TRBJ2-7,TRBD2,CASSYGLAGAYEQYF,TGTGCCAGCAGCTACGGGCTAGCGGGGGCCTACGAGCAGTACTTC
TRBV5-1,NA,TRBJ2-7,NA,CASSLELDYYEQYF,TGCGCCAGCAGCTTGGAACTAGATTACTACGAGCAGTACTTC
TRBV5-1,once,TRBJ1-2,TRBD1,CASSGPDRGRYGYTF,TGCGCCAGCAGCGGCCCGGACAGGGGGAGGTATGGCTACACCTTC
TRBV6-4,NA,TRBJ1-1,NA,CASRGENTEAFF,TGTGCCAGCAGGGGGGAGAACACTGAAGCTTTCTTT
TRBV19,NA,TRBJ2-7,NA,CASGTGPGEQYF,TGTGCCAGTGGAACAGGTCCGGGGGAGCAGTACTTC
TRBV4-3,NA,TRBJ1-4,TRBD1,CASSQVQGTNEKLFF,TGCGCCAGCAGCCAAGTACAGGGGACTAATGAAAAACTGTTTTTT
TRBV29-1,NA,TRBJ2-3,NA,CSVFPPFRPDTQYF,TGCAGCGTTTTCCCCCCCTTCCGCCCAGATACGCAGTATTTT
TRBV6-5,NA,TRBJ2-1,NA,CASSHTGLRFVEQFF,TGTGCCAGCAGTCACACGGGATTGAGGTTCGTTGAGCAGTTCTTC
TRBV27,once,TRBJ2-3,NA,CATKETDTQYF,TGTGCCACGAAGGAAACAGATACGCAGTATTTT
TRBV28,NA,TRBJ2-5,NA,CASSLWGADQETQYF,TGTGCCAGCAGTTTATGGGGGGCAGACCAAGAGACCCAGTACTTC
TRBV28,NA,TRBJ2-7,TRBD2,CASKPWGVAGSYEQYF,TGTGCCAGCAAACCCTGGGGCGTAGCGGGGTCCTACGAGCAGTACTTC
TRBV25-1,NA,TRBJ1-2,NA,CASSENDGNYGYTF,TGTGCCAGCAGTGAAAATGACGGGAACTATGGCTACACCTTC
TRBV4-1,NA,TRBJ1-5,NA,CASSQIVWQPQHF,TGCGCCAGCAGCCAAATCGTTTGGCAGCCCCAGCATTTT
TRBV6-5,once,TRBJ1-1,NA,CASGRIEAFF,TGTGCCAGCGGGAGGATAGAAGCTTTCTTT
TRBV6-5,NA,TRBJ1-6,TRBD1,CASSWTGDNSPLHF,TGTGCCAGCAGTTGGACAGGGGATAATTCACCCCTCCACTTT
TRBV24-1,NA,TRBJ2-1,NA,CATSDLTGPNNEQFF,TGTGCCACCAGTGATTTAACGGGACCAAACAATGAGCAGTTCTTC
TRBV7-8,NA,TRBJ1-3,NA,CASSPLGPGNTIYF,TGTGCCAGCAGCCCCCTCGGGCCTGGAAACACCATATATTTT
TRBV3-1,NA,TRBJ2-7,NA,CATRGSGPYEQYF,TGTGCCACTCGTGGGTCGGGACCCTACGAGCAGTACTTC
TRBV6-4,NA,TRBJ2-5,TRBD2,CASSGRLAGEETQYF,TGTGCCAGCAGTGGTCGACTAGCGGGGGAGGAGACCCAGTACTTC
TRBV27,NA,TRBJ2-1,TRBD1,CASTLLPGQYNEQFF,TGTGCCAGCACCCTCCTCCCGGGACAGTACAATGAGCAGTTCTTC
TRBV9,NA,TRBJ2-1,NA,CASSFGGDEQFF,TGTGCCAGCTCCTTTGGGGGAGATGAGCAGTTCTTC
TRBV9,few,TRBJ2-5,NA,CASSSEGSQETQYF,TGTGCCAGCAGTTCTGAAGGGAGTCAAGAGACCCAGTACTTC
TRBV5-8,NA,TRBJ2-1,NA,CASTPGFSYNEQFF,TGTGCCAGCACCCCAGGGTTCTCCTACAATGAGCAGTTCTTC
TRBV4-1,NA,TRBJ2-1,NA,CASSQSGLGGGEQFF,TGCGCCAGCAGCCAGTCCGGACTAGGGGGTGGTGAGCAGTTCTTC
TRBV23-1,NA,TRBJ2-5,TRBD2,CASSQAPRRAASGGQETQYF,TGCGCCAGCAGTCAAGCCCCTAGGAGAGCGGCTAGCGGGGGACAGGAGACCCAGTACTTC
TRBV15,NA,TRBJ2-3,NA,CATSRVYWETSTDTQYF,TGTGCCACCAGCAGAGTGTATTGGGAAACTAGCACAGATACGCAGTATTTT
TRBV19,NA,TRBJ2-7,NA,CASSIYIGTEEQYF,TGTGCCAGTAGTATATATATCGGGACTGAAGAGCAGTACTTC
TRBV27,NA,TRBJ2-1,NA,CASSSRLGVNEQFF,TGTGCCAGCAGTTCCCGACTAGGGGTCAATGAGCAGTTCTTC
TRBV6-5,once,TRBJ1-5,NA,CASSYSTGSNQPQHF,TGTGCCAGCAGTTACTCGACAGGTAGCAATCAGCCCCAGCATTTT
TRBV20-1,NA,TRBJ2-3,NA,CSARWGAGILRTDTQYF,TGCAGTGCTAGGTGGGGGGCAGGCATTCTAAGGACAGATACGCAGTATTTT
TRBV11-1,NA,TRBJ1-1,NA,CASSLWDTEAFF,TGTGCCAGCAGCTTATGGGACACTGAAGCTTTCTTT
TRBV15,once,TRBJ2-7,TRBD1,CATSAGTGGIHEQYF,TGTGCCACCAGCGCAGGGACAGGGGGAATCCACGAGCAGTACTTC